Each of the 22 T cell receptor beta chains below was sequenced from the same sample in a study of control samples from healthy donors and cancer patients. The assay was immunoSEQ multiplex PCR, and TCRdb's table has in-frame clones only and misses some. Seen here are about 48,000 clones, over 90% observed once, and the top ten hold around a quarter. The sample taken for sequencing was PBMCs. These TCRs come from a woman between 45 and 60 years old with head and neck cancer.

The chain recombines TRBV6-5 with TRBJ1-5, with D perhaps matching TRBD1 (5 bases). The CDR3 covers 12 residues. Germline assignment: CDR1 MNHEY and CDR2 SVGAGI. Trimming left V 7 bases short and J 7 bases short, with 11 bases between. The CDR3 here is CASNRGGQPQHF. DNA for the CDR3: TGTGCCAGCAACCGGGGCGGGCAGCCCCAGCATTTT.

V and J are TRBV30 and TRBJ2-7; 9 bases are shared with TRBD1. The CDR3 sequence is 14 residues long. V trimming: 3 bases; J trimming: 4 bases; junction bases outside the gene matches: 7. CDR1 and CDR2 from the germline V gene are GTSNPN and SVGIG (reference sequence). In DNA form, the CDR3 reads TGTGCCTGGAGCCTACCGGGGACAGGGTACGAGCAGTACTTC. This encodes CAWSLPGTGYEQYF.

The chain joins TRBV28 to TRBJ1-5; unclear D gene. The CDR3 runs 15 residues. V lost 1 base and J 7 bases, leaving 14 bases between the germline ends. CDR1 and CDR2 (germline): MDHEN, SYDVKM. The CDR3 DNA reads as TGTGCCAGCAGTTTATCAGGAGGGTTGGGACAGCCCCAGCATTTT. It yields the protein CASSLSGGLGQPQHF.

This clone appeared a single time. The V gene is TRBV2, the J gene TRBJ1-5, with unresolved D. The V end was cut by 6 bases, the J end by 0 bases, with 9 bases between. Germline values: CDR1 SNHLY, CDR2 FYNNEI. The CDR3 contains 14 residues. CDR3 sequence: CASRGIVSNQPQHF. The DNA of the CDR3 is TGTGCCAGCAGGGGAATAGTTAGCAATCAGCCCCAGCATTTT.

A single count supports this clone. The gene calls are TRBV14 and TRBJ1-1, with D possibly being TRBD1 (6 bases). The germline V and J ends were trimmed by 1 base and 11 bases, with 17 bases remaining between them. Germline V gives CDR1 SGHDN, CDR2 FVKESK. This CDR3 has 14 amino acids. CDR3 coding DNA: TGTGCCAGCAGCCAAGGGGACACGGGTAAGGGGGCTTTCTTT. Protein sequence: CASSQGDTGKGAFF.

This clone was observed a handful of times. The rearrangement links TRBV6-5 to TRBJ1-5; possibly TRBD1 for D (5 bases). This CDR3 is 16 amino acids long. Between the trimmed V and J ends, which lost 4 bases and 1 base, there was a span of 14 bases. The germline V gene has CDR1 MNHEY and CDR2 SVGAGI. CDR3 residues: CASSSLGGESNQPQHF. The CDR3 DNA reads TGTGCCAGCAGTTCCCTCGGAGGGGAGAGCAATCAGCCCCAGCATTTT.

The CDR3 spells CAISAGGQGGNTEAFF. The CDR3 nucleotides read TGTGCCATCAGTGCAGGGGGACAGGGGGGGAACACTGAAGCTTTCTTT. This sequence joins TRBV10-3 and TRBJ1-1; 11 nucleotides agree with TRBD1. In germline, CDR1 is ENHRY, CDR2 SYGVKD. CDR3 length: 16 residues. Trimming took 4 bases from V and 1 from J; bases not matched to a gene: 5.

The V gene is TRBV29-1, the J gene TRBJ2-1, with 7 bases lining up with TRBD2. Losses at the gene ends were 1 base for V and 4 bases for J; bases not matched to a gene: 7. Per the germline V gene, CDR1 is SQVTM and CDR2 is ANQGSEA. This CDR3 region has 15 residues. In DNA form, the CDR3 reads TGCAGCGTTGAAGGAGGCGGGGGAACATACAATGAGCAGTTCTTC. Amino acids: CSVEGGGGTYNEQFF.

The chain uses TRBV28 and TRBJ2-7, with D perhaps matching TRBD1 or TRBD2 (5 bases each). The V gene's germline CDR1 is MDHEN and CDR2 SYDVKM. The V end was cut by 6 bases, the J end by 5 bases, with 14 bases between. The CDR3 is 13 amino acids. The DNA for the CDR3 is TGTGCCAGCAGGTCAGGGACCGGCCACGAGCAGTACTTC. This gives the protein CASRSGTGHEQYF.

V is TRBV7-8 and J is TRBJ1-2; D might be TRBD1 (5 bases). This CDR3 contains 15 residues. Germline lookup yields CDR1 SGHVS and CDR2 FQNEAQ. Between the trimmed V and J ends, which lost 2 bases and 6 bases, there was a span of 16 bases. CDR3 coding DNA: TGTGCCAGCAGCTTACACCCAGGGTCGGCGGATGGCTACACCTTC. Amino acid sequence: CASSLHPGSADGYTF.

The CDR3 nucleotides read TGCGCCAGCAGCCAAGATAAAGGGAGCGGCACAGATACGCAGTATTTT. Translated: CASSQDKGSGTDTQYF. The genes are TRBV4-3 and TRBJ2-3, with a tentative D call TRBD2 (5 bases). CDR3 length: 16 residues. V was cut by 0 bases and J by 1 base, with 11 bases left in between. Germline loops: CDR1 LGHNA, CDR2 YSLEER.

The rearrangement uses TRBV15 and TRBJ2-3; 12 bases align to TRBD2. The ends lost 3 bases at V and 1 base at J; junction bases unmatched: 2. The CDR3 sequence is 16 residues long. Germline V gives CDR1 LNHNV, CDR2 YYDKDF (reference sequence). CDR3 in DNA: TGTGCCACCAGCAGCTCTAGCGGGAGGGGCACAGATACGCAGTATTTT. Translated, it gives CATSSSSGRGTDTQYF.

The rearrangement links TRBV9 to TRBJ2-7, with 12 bases identical to TRBD2. J was trimmed by 5 bases and V by 3 bases; bases with no gene match: 6. The CDR3 runs 15 residues. In germline, CDR1 is SGDLS, CDR2 YYNGEE. The CDR3, as DNA: TGTGCCAGCAGCGGCACTAGCGGGAGGACGCACGAGCAGTACTTC. Translating it yields CASSGTSGRTHEQYF.

This clone was recorded once. The rearrangement links TRBV11-2 to TRBJ2-3; TRBD1 might be the D (6 bases). CDR3 size: 19 residues. Germline loops: CDR1 SGHAT, CDR2 FQNNGV. V was clipped by 7 bases and J by 0 bases, with 26 bases between them. CDR3 in amino acids: CASTKGPWTVLSSTDTQYF. Here the CDR3 DNA reads TGTGCCAGCACCAAAGGCCCCTGGACAGTTCTTTCTAGCACAGATACGCAGTATTTT.

The gene calls are TRBV5-1 and TRBJ1-3; D possibly corresponds to TRBD1 (5 bases). Germline V gives CDR1 SGHRS, CDR2 YFSETQ. Between the trimmed V and J ends, which lost 0 bases and 4 bases, there was a span of 14 bases. This CDR3 is built from 16 residues. Written as DNA, the CDR3 is TGCGCCAGCAGCTTGGACCCGGGAGGGGTCGGAAACACCATATATTTT. Translated: CASSLDPGGVGNTIYF.

V is TRBV6-6 and J is TRBJ1-1; 9 bases align to TRBD1. CDR1 is MNHNY, CDR2 SVGAGI, per germline (reference sequence). Trimming cost V 6 bases and J 0 bases; bases outside gene matches: 8. The CDR3 consists of 16 residues. CDR3 in amino acids: CASSKGQGWVNTEAFF. The CDR3 nucleotides read TGTGCCAGCAGCAAGGGACAGGGCTGGGTGAACACTGAAGCTTTCTTT.

The chain couples TRBV4-2 to TRBJ2-3; D uncertain. The V end was cut by 0 bases, the J end by 2 bases, with 9 bases between. CDR3 length: 15 residues. Germline loops: CDR1 LGHNA, CDR2 YNFKEQ. The CDR3 region has the DNA TGTGCCAGCAGCCAAGAGCTGGCGGCCACAGATACGCAGTATTTT. Protein sequence: CASSQELAATDTQYF.

This clone has only one observation. The chain recombines TRBV2 with TRBJ2-7, with D unresolved. V lost 1 base and J lost 3, with 10 bases in between. CDR1 is SNHLY and CDR2 is FYNNEI in the germline V gene. The CDR3 consists of 14 residues. The CDR3 region has the DNA TGTGCCAGCAGTGAAGGGGTCAGAAACTACGAGCAGTACTTC. Translated: CASSEGVRNYEQYF.

The chain's CDR3 is CASSPRQGGEQYF. The CDR3 nucleotides read TGTGCCAGTAGTCCCCGACAGGGAGGCGAGCAGTACTTC. The chain has TRBV19 and TRBJ2-7, with D possibly TRBD1 on 7 matching bases. The CDR3 is 13 residues long. Germline CDR1 and CDR2: LNHDA and SQIVND (reference sequence). Trimming pared 5 bases from V and 6 bases from J, leaving 14 bases between.

V and J are TRBV27 and TRBJ2-2; 12 bases line up with TRBD2. V was pared by 5 bases and J by 3 bases, with 7 bases of the junction left unmatched. Germline V gene sequence: CDR1 MNHEY, CDR2 SMNVEV (reference sequence). This CDR3 region has 17 residues. The CDR3 DNA sequence: TGTGCCAGCAGTCCCGGACTAGCGGGAAGGGACACCGGGGAGCTGTTTTTT. This translates into CASSPGLAGRDTGELFF.

This chain links TRBV2 with TRBJ1-2; no firm D call. CDR3 length equals 14 residues. The V end was cut by 1 base, the J end by 4 bases, with 10 bases between. Germline CDR1 SNHLY, CDR2 FYNNEI. DNA of the CDR3: TGTGCCAGCAGTGAAGGGCAGGCGACCTATGGCTACACCTTC. Translated, it gives CASSEGQATYGYTF.

A note on this clone: The same CDR3 arises from other DNA sequences in this sample as well. The rearrangement uses TRBV6-5 and TRBJ1-1; a possible D gene is TRBD1 (6 bases). Germline values: CDR1 MNHEY, CDR2 SVGAGI. Trimming cost V 5 bases and J 3 bases, with 10 bases left between them. This CDR3 region has 13 residues. DNA of the CDR3: TGTGCCAGCAGTCGAAGGGGGGACACTGAAGCTTTCTTT. Its translation: CASSRRGDTEAFF.